Below are 23 T cell receptor beta chains sequenced from a single sample in a study of CD8+ T cells in alopecia areata. cDNA prepared by RNA extraction and subsequent reverse transcription served as the template for sequencing. TCRdb's copy holds only in-frame clones and misses some; the assay was immunoSEQ multiplex PCR. The data contain 200,000 to 250,000 clones, about two thirds of them seen just once; the ten biggest clones take up around 1.2%. The source material was CD4+ T cells sorted from blood, sampled at week 0. These receptors originate from a human donor with alopecia areata.

This chain links TRBV27 with TRBJ2-2; the D gene is possibly TRBD1 (5 bases). This CDR3 contains 14 residues. Germline CDR1 MNHEY, CDR2 SMNVEV (reference sequence). V was clipped by 1 base and J by 4 bases, with 7 bases between them. CDR3 DNA: TGTGCCAGCAGTTTATTGCAGGGCACCGGGGAGCTGTTTTTT. This sequence encodes CASSLLQGTGELFF.

The chain links TRBV6-1 to TRBJ2-3, with D unresolved. Trimming removed 7 bases from V and 6 bases from J, with 8 bases in between. The CDR3 totals 11 residues. CDR1 and CDR2 from the germline V gene are MNHNS and SASEGT. CDR3 amino acids: CASTRRDTQYF. The CDR3 bases are TGTGCCAGCACCCGGCGGGATACGCAGTATTTT.

This clone was detected once. This may arise from a read error, as a much more abundant clone is one base away. This chain links TRBV25-1 with TRBJ2-3; no definite D call. Germline loops: CDR1 MGHDK, CDR2 SYGVNS. V lost 4 bases and J 5 bases, leaving 4 bases between the germline ends. The CDR3 runs 11 residues. CDR3 in DNA: TGTGCCAGCAGTGTGGTAGATACGCAGTATTTT. This encodes CASSVVDTQYF.

This clone was found a few times. V gene TRBV30 combines with J gene TRBJ2-7; no clear D gene. V lost 4 bases and J lost 3, with 7 bases in between. Per germline, CDR1 GTSNPN and CDR2 SVGIG (reference sequence). The CDR3 consists of 11 residues. In DNA, the CDR3 is TGTGCCTGGACGGTGGACTACGAGCAGTACTTC. Translation: CAWTVDYEQYF.

The chain couples TRBV5-1 to TRBJ2-3; the match to TRBD2 covers 12 bases. CDR1 is SGHRS and CDR2 is YFSETQ in the germline V gene. With 3 bases clipped from V and 0 bases from J, the junction kept 2 bases outside the gene matches. The CDR3 is 16 amino acids. CDR3 nucleotide sequence: TGCGCCAGCAGCTCGGGACTAGCGGGTAGCACAGATACGCAGTATTTT. Translating gives CASSSGLAGSTDTQYF.

V and J are TRBV9 and TRBJ2-7; D gene ambiguous. Germline CDR1 and CDR2: SGDLS and YYNGEE. V was pared by 1 base and J by 0 bases, with 8 bases between. CDR3 size: 14 residues. CDR3 DNA sequence: TGTGCCAGCAGCGTATCAGCGAGCTCCTACGAGCAGTACTTC. Its protein product is CASSVSASSYEQYF.

In this sample, this clone turned up a few times. The CDR3 DNA reads TGTGCCAGCAGTCCATCCGGGACAGGGGGCCAACCCCAGCATTTT. This sequence encodes CASSPSGTGGQPQHF. V usage is TRBV6-5 and J usage is TRBJ1-5, with 12 nucleotides matching TRBD1. CDR1 and CDR2 from the germline V gene are MNHEY and SVGAGI. This CDR3 comprises 15 residues. The J segment lost 10 bases and the V segment lost 5 bases, leaving 9 bases of the junction unmatched.

The chain links TRBV5-1 to TRBJ2-2; D is tentatively TRBD1 or TRBD2 (6 bases each). This CDR3 contains 14 residues. Germline-derived CDR1 and CDR2 are SGHRS and YFSETQ. V gave up 7 bases and J gave up 4 bases, with 14 bases separating them. The CDR3 loop reads CASLQGTSTGELFF. As DNA, the CDR3 is TGCGCCAGCCTGCAGGGGACTTCCACCGGGGAGCTGTTTTTT.

CDR3 sequence reads: CASSPLGGAGANVLTF. Here the CDR3 DNA reads TGTGCCAGCTCACCATTAGGGGGCGCTGGGGCCAACGTCCTGACTTTC. This chain links TRBV18 with TRBJ2-6, with 7 bases lining up with TRBD1. Germline values: CDR1 KGHSH, CDR2 LQKENI. The CDR3 is made up of 16 amino acids. Trimming cost V 2 bases and J 2 bases; bases outside gene matches: 3.

V gene TRBV2 combines with J gene TRBJ2-2; D unresolved. Germline V gives CDR1 SNHLY, CDR2 FYNNEI. CDR3 length: 13 amino acids. With 8 bases removed from V and 5 bases from J, the gap between germline ends came to 12 bases. This CDR3 reads CASCASRTGELFF. CDR3 bases: TGTGCCAGCTGTGCCTCTCGGACCGGGGAGCTGTTTTTT.

Here the CDR3 DNA reads TGTGCCAGCAGTCCTCGACAGGGGGAGAATGGCTACACCTTC. Protein product: CASSPRQGENGYTF. The chain has TRBV6-6 and TRBJ1-2; 9 bases map to TRBD1. In germline, CDR1 is MNHNY, CDR2 SVGAGI (reference sequence). The CDR3 is 14 residues long. Unmatched junction bases numbered 7, after V lost 5 bases and J lost 6 bases.

This clone was seen a handful of times. In nucleotides, the CDR3 is TGCAGCGGATTTACGGGGACTTATGGCTACACCTTC. It encodes CSGFTGTYGYTF. The rearrangement links TRBV29-1 to TRBJ1-2; tentatively, D is TRBD1 (5 bases). This CDR3 spans 12 amino acids. From germline, CDR1 is SQVTM and CDR2 ANQGSEA. V dropped 7 bases and J dropped 5 bases, with 14 bases sitting between them. Full variable domain (rest looked up from reference TRBV29-1 and TRBJ1-2): SAVISQKPSRDICQRGTSLTIQCQVDSQVTMMFWYRQQPGQSLTLIATANQGSEATYESGFVIDKFPISRPNLTFSTLTVSNMSPEDSSIYLCSGFTGTYGYTFGSGTRLTVV.

This chain joins TRBV11-2 and TRBJ1-6; D not certain. Per germline, CDR1 SGHAT and CDR2 FQNNGV. The CDR3 has 14 residues. V lost 1 base and J 11 bases, leaving 12 bases between the germline ends. The CDR3 nucleotides read TGTGCCAGCAGCTTAGGACGGACTGGAGCACCCCTCCACTTT. Its translation is CASSLGRTGAPLHF.

This clone was observed a few times. The V gene is TRBV10-3, the J gene TRBJ2-5; D unresolved. Germline assignment: CDR1 ENHRY and CDR2 SYGVKD. Trimming stripped 0 bases from V and 1 base from J, with 6 bases between. The CDR3 is made up of 14 amino acids. The CDR3 DNA is TGTGCCATCAGTGAGTCGAGATTCCAAGAGACCCAGTACTTC. This gives the protein CAISESRFQETQYF.

This clone was counted a single time. DNA for the CDR3: TGTGCCAGCAGGGGGACAGGTTTCAATCAGCCCCAGCATTTT. Protein sequence: CASRGTGFNQPQHF. The chain is built from TRBV6-5 and TRBJ1-5; 8 bases line up with TRBD1. Germline V gene data show CDR1 as MNHEY and CDR2 as SVGAGI. Unmatched junction bases numbered 4, after V lost 6 bases and J lost 3 bases. The CDR3 extends over 14 amino acids.

This chain connects TRBV29-1 to TRBJ2-1, with 11 bases identical to TRBD1. With V trimmed by 6 bases and J by 8 bases, 3 bases remained unmatched. Germline CDR1 SQVTM, CDR2 ANQGSEA. The CDR3 loop spans 12 amino acids. The CDR3 DNA reads TGCAGCGTGGACAGGGGGCTAGATGAGCAGTTCTTC. This sequence encodes CSVDRGLDEQFF.

This chain uses TRBV6-5 with TRBJ1-3; the D is unclear. Germline V lookup: CDR1 MNHEY, CDR2 SVGAGI. The V end was cut by 6 bases, the J end by 0 bases, with 12 bases between. The CDR3 sequence is 15 residues long. CDR3 nucleotides: TGTGCCAGCAGACCCGATTACAGCTCTGGAAACACCATATATTTT. As protein: CASRPDYSSGNTIYF.

The chain links TRBV5-5 to TRBJ1-6; D is possibly TRBD1 (6 bases). The CDR3 consists of 13 residues. Germline-derived CDR1 and CDR2 are SGHKS and YYEKEE (reference sequence). Trimming pared 4 bases from V and 15 bases from J, leaving 17 bases between. The CDR3 DNA is TGTGCCAGCAGCGGGGGGCCCGTCTCCGACCTCCACTTT. This codes for CASSGGPVSDLHF.

The chain combines TRBV18 with TRBJ2-5; 8 bases align to TRBD2. CDR3 length: 18 residues. With V trimmed by 3 bases and J by 4 bases, 16 bases remained unmatched. Germline V gives CDR1 KGHSH, CDR2 LQKENI. CDR3 bases: TGTGCCAGCTCACCCCAGCGGGGGCCCTCGATCCGTAGAGAGACCCAGTACTTC. Translation gives CASSPQRGPSIRRETQYF. Full variable domain (rest looked up from reference TRBV18 and TRBJ2-5): NAGVMQNPRHLVRRRGQEARLRCSPMKGHSHVYWYRQLPEEGLKFMVYLQKENIIDESGMPKERFSAEFPKEGPSILRIQQVVRGDSAAYFCASSPQRGPSIRRETQYFGPGTRLLVL.

V is TRBV29-1 and J is TRBJ1-1; weak D call: TRBD1 (6 bases). The V and J ends lost 5 bases and 4 bases respectively, with 11 bases between them. Germline V gene data show CDR1 as SQVTM and CDR2 as ANQGSEA. The CDR3 has 12 residues. The CDR3 loop reads CSVRGGGTEAFF. The CDR3 nucleotides read TGCAGCGTTAGAGGGGGGGGCACTGAAGCTTTCTTT. Variable domain in full (rest from reference TRBV29-1 and TRBJ1-1): SAVISQKPSRDICQRGTSLTIQCQVDSQVTMMFWYRQQPGQSLTLIATANQGSEATYESGFVIDKFPISRPNLTFSTLTVSNMSPEDSSIYLCSVRGGGTEAFFGQGTRLTVV.

The rearrangement links TRBV4-3 to TRBJ2-1; D tentatively fits TRBD1 or TRBD2 (6 bases each). The CDR3 has 16 residues. Trimming shortened V by 1 base and J by 3 bases, and 13 bases separated the two germline ends. Germline assignment: CDR1 LGHNA and CDR2 YSLEER. The CDR3 DNA sequence: TGCGCCAGCAGCCAAGGTACCGGGGGCGACTACAATGAGCAGTTCTTC. Residues: CASSQGTGGDYNEQFF.

The V gene is TRBV2, the J gene TRBJ1-4; 12 positions match TRBD1. The germline gives CDR1 SNHLY, CDR2 FYNNEI. The CDR3 totals 16 residues. Trimming at V came to 7 bases and at J to 4 bases, leaving 7 bases not matched to a gene. The CDR3 DNA sequence: TGTGCCAGCACCCGGGACAGGGGGCGGCGTAATGAAAAACTGTTTTTT. As protein: CASTRDRGRRNEKLFF.

V gene TRBV19 combines with J gene TRBJ1-2, with D possibly matching TRBD1 (6 bases). This CDR3 is 13 amino acids long. Germline-derived CDR1 and CDR2 are LNHDA and SQIVND (reference sequence). Trimming left V 4 bases short and J 8 bases short, with 14 bases between. CDR3 sequence reads: CASSTGAPFGYTF. CDR3 in DNA: TGTGCCAGTAGTACGGGGGCTCCGTTCGGCTACACCTTC.